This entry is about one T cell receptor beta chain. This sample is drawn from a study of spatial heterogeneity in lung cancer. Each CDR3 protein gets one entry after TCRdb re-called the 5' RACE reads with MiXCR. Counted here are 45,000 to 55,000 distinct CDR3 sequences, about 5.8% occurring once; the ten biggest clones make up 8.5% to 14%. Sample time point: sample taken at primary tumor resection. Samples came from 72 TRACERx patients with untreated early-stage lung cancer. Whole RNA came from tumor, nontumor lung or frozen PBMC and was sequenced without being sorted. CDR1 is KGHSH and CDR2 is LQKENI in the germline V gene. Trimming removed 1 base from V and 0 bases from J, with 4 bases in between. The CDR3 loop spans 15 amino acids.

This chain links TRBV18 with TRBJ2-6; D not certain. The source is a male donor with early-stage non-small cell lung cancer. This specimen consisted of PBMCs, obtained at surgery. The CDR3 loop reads CASSPQSSGANVLTF. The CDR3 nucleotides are TGTGCCAGCTCACCACAGAGCTCTGGGGCCAACGTCCTGACTTTC. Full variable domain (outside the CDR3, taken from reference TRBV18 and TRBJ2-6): NAGVMQNPRHLVRRRGQEARLRCSPMKGHSHVYWYRQLPEEGLKFMVYLQKENIIDESGMPKERFSAEFPKEGPSILRIQQVVRGDSAAYFCASSPQSSGANVLTFGAGSRLTVL.